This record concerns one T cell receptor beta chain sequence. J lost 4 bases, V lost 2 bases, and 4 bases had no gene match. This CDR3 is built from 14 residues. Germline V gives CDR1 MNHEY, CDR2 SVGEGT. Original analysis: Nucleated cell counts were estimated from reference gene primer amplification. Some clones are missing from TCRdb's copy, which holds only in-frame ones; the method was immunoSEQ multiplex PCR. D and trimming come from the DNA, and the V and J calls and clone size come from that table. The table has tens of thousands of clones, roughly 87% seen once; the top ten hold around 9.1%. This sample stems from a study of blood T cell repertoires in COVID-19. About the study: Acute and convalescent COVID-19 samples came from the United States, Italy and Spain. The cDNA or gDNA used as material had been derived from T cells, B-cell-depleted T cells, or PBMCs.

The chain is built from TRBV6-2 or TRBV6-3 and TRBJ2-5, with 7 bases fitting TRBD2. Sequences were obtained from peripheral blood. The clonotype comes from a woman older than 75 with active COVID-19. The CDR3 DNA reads TGTGCCAGCAGTTACGCTTGGGGGGGAGAGACCCAGTACTTC. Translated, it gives CASSYAWGGETQYF.